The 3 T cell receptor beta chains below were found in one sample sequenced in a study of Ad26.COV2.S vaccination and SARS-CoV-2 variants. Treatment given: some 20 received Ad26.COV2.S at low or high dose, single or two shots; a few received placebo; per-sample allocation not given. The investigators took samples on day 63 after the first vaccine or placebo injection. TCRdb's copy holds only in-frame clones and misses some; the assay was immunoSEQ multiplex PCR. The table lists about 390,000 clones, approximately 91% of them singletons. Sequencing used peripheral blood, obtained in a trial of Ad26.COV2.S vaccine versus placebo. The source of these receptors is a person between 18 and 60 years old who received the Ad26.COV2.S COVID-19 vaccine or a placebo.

The CDR3 protein is CASSLGTSSSTDTQYF. In nucleotides, the CDR3 is TGTGCCAGTAGTTTAGGGACTAGCAGTAGCACAGATACGCAGTATTTT. V usage is TRBV19 and J usage is TRBJ2-3, with 9 bases fitting TRBD2. The CDR3 runs to 16 residues. Germline V CDR1 and CDR2: LNHDA, SQIVND (reference sequence). Losses at the gene ends were 5 bases for V and 0 bases for J; bases not matched to a gene: 6.

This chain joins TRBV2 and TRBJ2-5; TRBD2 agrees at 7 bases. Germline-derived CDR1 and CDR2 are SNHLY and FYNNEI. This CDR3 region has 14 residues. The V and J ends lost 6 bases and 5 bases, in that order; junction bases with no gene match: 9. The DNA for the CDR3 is TGTGCCAGCAGGATTACTGGACTAGGGGAGACCCAGTACTTC. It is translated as CASRITGLGETQYF.

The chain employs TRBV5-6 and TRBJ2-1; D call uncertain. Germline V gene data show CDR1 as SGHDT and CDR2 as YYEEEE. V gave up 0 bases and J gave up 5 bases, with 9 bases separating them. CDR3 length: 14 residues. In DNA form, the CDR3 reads TGTGCCAGCAGCTTGGTAGGGTCCAACAATGAGCAGTTCTTC. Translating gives CASSLVGSNNEQFF.